This T cell receptor (beta chain) was identified in a study of cytomegalovirus exposure and HLA in healthy donors. Study-level results: Later analysis identified a missense DCLRE1C variant that was linked to TCR beta V- and J-gene trimming. Generally TCR sequences proved uncommon, though certain public TCRs appeared in numerous donors. An observed cluster of highly shared sequence variants was recorded as a likely sequencing artifact. According to the study, 160 or so TCR beta chains were cytomegalovirus-associated.

The PCR used 60 Vbeta and 13 Jbeta primers. Clones were sequenced by immunoSEQ multiplex PCR, and TCRdb holds only the in-frame ones, with some missing. Of around 110,000 clones listed, around four fifths were seen once; the top ten hold 7.5% to 9%. As for this clone: Its specificity is not known.

V dropped 4 bases and J dropped 9 bases, with 18 bases sitting between them. Germline values: CDR1 SGHTA, CDR2 FQGNSA. This CDR3 is 14 amino acids long. The origin of this receptor is a man younger than 45 in good health and CMV-seronegative. This chain links TRBV7-2 with TRBJ1-2; possibly TRBD1 for D (5 bases). The sequenced sample consisted of PBMCs. The CDR3 loop is CASSSTAARTSYTF. CDR3 sequence (DNA): TGTGCCAGCAGCTCGACAGCTGCAAGAACGAGCTACACCTTC.